A single sample gave rise to the 8 T cell receptor beta chains below, sequenced in a study of OX40 agonist ivuxolimab in advanced cancers. Libraries were built with the immunoSEQ multiplex PCR assay. Imported from immuneACCESS, the table was reduced by TCRdb to in-frame sequences with V and J called. These copies leave out some clones; in studies compared against another copy, an unresolved V gene accounts for under half, and the cause of the remainder is not known. Present in this sample are tens of thousands of clones, about 88% of which were seen just once. The top ten clones comprise 15% to 20% of the sample. The sample was CD4+ or CD8+ T cells sorted from blood, taken in a trial of the OX40 agonist ivuxolimab. Every receptor here comes from an adult with an advanced solid tumor such as melanoma, head and neck, liver or kidney cancer.

V gene TRBV2 combines with J gene TRBJ1-2; TRBD1 is a possible D gene (5 bases). The CDR3 extends over 13 amino acids. V lost 2 bases to trimming and J lost 2 bases, with 6 bases between them. Germline V gives CDR1 SNHLY, CDR2 FYNNEI. CDR3 in amino acids: CASSERQNYGYTF. The DNA of the CDR3 is TGTGCCAGCAGTGAAAGACAGAACTATGGCTACACCTTC.

As to this clone: The sample contains more than one DNA sequence encoding this CDR3. The rearrangement joins TRBV4-1 to TRBJ2-7, with unresolved D. Germline loops: CDR1 MGHRA, CDR2 YSYEKL. With 1 base removed from V and 3 bases from J, the gap between germline ends came to 4 bases. This CDR3 contains 12 residues. CDR3 in amino acids: CASSQVGYEQYF. In DNA, the CDR3 is TGCGCCAGCAGCCAAGTAGGCTACGAGCAGTACTTC.

The rearrangement links TRBV6-5 to TRBJ2-1, with 11 bases that match TRBD2. Germline CDR1 reads MNHEY; CDR2 reads SVGAGI. V shed 6 bases and J 7 bases; nucleotides not matched to a gene: 8. This CDR3 is built from 15 residues. The CDR3 region is CASSSTSGKVNEQFF. The CDR3 DNA reads TGTGCCAGCAGCTCGACTAGCGGGAAGGTTAATGAGCAGTTCTTC.

This sequence joins TRBV2 and TRBJ1-2; tentatively, D is TRBD1 (6 bases). CDR1 and CDR2 from the germline V gene are SNHLY and FYNNEI. This CDR3 region has 14 residues. V lost 1 base, J lost 1 base, and 7 bases lay in between. CDR3 protein: CASSEDRDNYGYTF. For the CDR3, the DNA is TGTGCCAGCAGTGAAGACAGGGATAACTATGGCTACACCTTC.

The chain uses TRBV5-5 and TRBJ1-2; D gene ambiguous. Germline CDR1 SGHKS, CDR2 YYEKEE (reference sequence). The CDR3 length is 14 residues. The germline V and J ends were trimmed by 4 bases and 4 bases, with 14 bases remaining between them. The CDR3 sequence is CASSPTPDAYGYTF. CDR3 coding DNA: TGTGCCAGCAGCCCTACCCCGGACGCCTATGGCTACACCTTC.

The V and J genes are TRBV11-2 and TRBJ2-5; D remains ambiguous. The DNA end favors TRBJ2-7, so the J call may be wrong. Germline CDR1 reads SGHAT; CDR2 reads FQNNGV. CDR3 size: 14 residues. This chain's CDR3 is CASSLGGSTYEQYF. DNA for the CDR3: TGTGCCAGCAGCTTAGGTGGCAGTACCTACGAGCAGTACTTC.

The gene calls are TRBV29-1 and TRBJ2-1; TRBD2 aligns across 13 bases. Germline V gene sequence: CDR1 SQVTM, CDR2 ANQGSEA. This CDR3 has 14 amino acids. V was pared by 4 bases and J by 7 bases, with 4 bases of the junction left unmatched. DNA of the CDR3: TGCAGCGTTGCAACTAGCGGGAGGGGGAATGAGCAGTTCTTC. This sequence encodes CSVATSGRGNEQFF.

This clone has a single count. The rearrangement links TRBV15 to TRBJ2-7, with 8 bases matching TRBD1. The CDR3 extends over 14 amino acids. Trimming removed 6 bases from V and 4 bases from J; junction bases left unmatched: 8. Per the germline V gene, CDR1 is LNHNV and CDR2 is YYDKDF (reference sequence). CDR3 region: CATRNRDRWYEQYF. The DNA for the CDR3 is TGTGCCACCAGAAACCGGGACAGGTGGTACGAGCAGTACTTC.